Following are 30 T cell receptor beta chains from one sample sequenced in a study of cytomegalovirus exposure and HLA in healthy donors listed by TCRdb under 2017. Library preparation used the immunoSEQ multiplex PCR assay. A mixture of 60 forward primers for TCR Vbeta segments and 13 reverse primers for TCR Jbeta segments was used in the multiplex PCR. In TCRdb, the immuneACCESS table is reduced to in-frame sequences with V and J assigned. These tables do not hold every clone; where another copy was compared, an unresolved V gene accounts for under half, and the others remain unexplained. Counted in this sample were under 300,000 clones; approximately 85% of them appeared once. The ten largest clonotypes hold roughly 2% of the sample. Sequenced sample: PBMCs. The source of these receptors is a woman aged 40 to 49 in good health and CMV-seropositive.

The chain has TRBV5-4 and TRBJ2-1; D is possibly TRBD2 (6 bases). Germline lookup yields CDR1 SGHNT and CDR2 YYREEE (reference sequence). The CDR3 length is 15 residues. Trimming left V 6 bases short and J 0 bases short, with 13 bases between. The CDR3: CASKLAVSSYNEQFF. CDR3 in DNA: TGTGCCAGCAAATTAGCGGTGAGCTCCTACAATGAGCAGTTCTTC. The full variable domain, rest sourced from reference TRBV5-4 and TRBJ2-1, is ETGVTQSPTHLIKTRGQQVTLRCSSQSGHNTVSWYQQALGQGPQFIFQYYREEENGRGNFPPRFSGLQFPNYSSELNVNALELDDSALYLCASKLAVSSYNEQFFGPGTRLTVL.

Remarks on this clone: Additional DNA sequences in this sample encode the identical CDR3. V usage is TRBV4-3 and J usage is TRBJ2-7; TRBD2 matches at 7 bases. Trimming took 1 base from V and 4 from J; bases not matched to a gene: 1. The germline V gene has CDR1 LGHNA and CDR2 YSLEER. The CDR3 runs 13 residues. The CDR3 DNA sequence: TGCGCCAGCAGCCAAGGACTAGCTTACGAGCAGTACTTC. Protein product: CASSQGLAYEQYF.

The V gene is TRBV2, the J gene TRBJ2-5; D is uncertain. V was cut by 5 bases and J by 5 bases, with 6 bases left in between. Germline CDR1 reads SNHLY; CDR2 reads FYNNEI. The length of the CDR3 is 11 residues. In DNA, the CDR3 is TGTGCCAGCAGTCTACGGGAGACCCAGTACTTC. Translating gives CASSLRETQYF.

This sequence joins TRBV7-9 and TRBJ2-5, with 7 positions matching TRBD2. With 5 bases clipped from V and 4 bases from J, the junction kept 13 bases outside the gene matches. The CDR3 is 16 residues long. CDR1 and CDR2 from the germline V gene are SEHNR and FQNEAQ (reference sequence). CDR3 sequence: CASSPSRGNAGETQYF. The CDR3 nucleotides are TGTGCCAGCAGCCCGTCGCGGGGGAACGCCGGAGAGACCCAGTACTTC.

The table lists this clone with a few counts. The rearrangement uses TRBV7-6 and TRBJ2-2, with 8 bases matching TRBD2. V was clipped by 5 bases and J by 5 bases; unmatched bases: 10. The CDR3 runs to 16 residues. CDR1 is SGHVS and CDR2 is FNYEAQ in the germline V gene. The CDR3 nucleotides are TGTGCCAGCAGCCCCCCCAGCGGGAGACGTACCGGGGAGCTGTTTTTT. Amino acid sequence: CASSPPSGRRTGELFF.

This sequence joins TRBV4-2 and TRBJ2-3; 9 bases map to TRBD2. The length of the CDR3 is 17 residues. Trimming cost V 3 bases and J 5 bases; bases outside gene matches: 12. CDR1 is LGHNA and CDR2 is YNFKEQ in the germline V gene. The CDR3 sequence is CASSHPFSGSKGDTQYF. The CDR3 DNA sequence: TGTGCCAGCAGCCACCCCTTTAGCGGGAGTAAGGGAGATACGCAGTATTTT.

The chain uses TRBV15 and TRBJ1-2, with D hard to call. Trimming removed 3 bases at V and 3 bases at J, with 8 bases between. CDR1 is LNHNV, CDR2 YYDKDF, per germline (reference sequence). The CDR3 extends over 13 amino acids. The CDR3 is CATSSIPDYGYTF. CDR3 bases: TGTGCCACCAGCAGTATCCCCGACTATGGCTACACCTTC.

This clone showed up just a few times. The chain recombines TRBV2 with TRBJ2-1, with 7 bases aligning to TRBD2. Germline V lookup: CDR1 SNHLY, CDR2 FYNNEI. V trimming: 7 bases; J trimming: 5 bases; junction bases outside the gene matches: 8. This CDR3 is 14 amino acids long. For the CDR3, the DNA is TGTGCCAGCAAGGTTCTAGCGGCCAACAATGAGCAGTTCTTC. This translates into CASKVLAANNEQFF.

The chain recombines TRBV7-6 with TRBJ2-1; perhaps TRBD2 as D (5 bases). The length of the CDR3 is 14 residues. V was pared by 5 bases and J by 5 bases, with 13 bases between. Germline loops: CDR1 SGHVS, CDR2 FNYEAQ. The CDR3 DNA reads as TGTGCCAGCAGCCCCTTATTGCGGGACAATGAGCAGTTCTTC. As protein: CASSPLLRDNEQFF.

The genes are TRBV7-2 and TRBJ2-5, with 9 bases matching TRBD2. Trimming cost V 5 bases and J 5 bases; bases outside gene matches: 9. The CDR3 is 15 amino acids. Germline CDR1 reads SGHTA; CDR2 reads FQGNSA. This CDR3 reads CASSPSWREGETQYF. DNA of the CDR3: TGTGCCAGCAGCCCTTCCTGGCGGGAGGGGGAGACCCAGTACTTC.

The chain recombines TRBV19 with TRBJ1-3; TRBD1 matches at 10 bases. The V gene's germline CDR1 is LNHDA and CDR2 SQIVND (reference sequence). J was trimmed by 3 bases and V by 9 bases; bases with no gene match: 5. The CDR3 totals 14 residues. CDR3 nucleotides: TGTGCCAGCAGACAGGGGGCGGATGGAAACACCATATATTTT. As protein: CASRQGADGNTIYF.

The chain recombines TRBV11-2 with TRBJ2-7, with 10 bases identical to TRBD2. V trimming: 5 bases; J trimming: 3 bases; junction bases outside the gene matches: 7. The germline V gene has CDR1 SGHAT and CDR2 FQNNGV. The CDR3 has 15 amino acids. In DNA, the CDR3 is TGTGCCAGCAGCCCTAACCCTAGCGGGAGCTACGAGCAGTACTTC. It codes for CASSPNPSGSYEQYF.

The chain combines TRBV29-1 with TRBJ2-1, with 10 bases that match TRBD2. The trim removed 5 bases at V and 8 bases at J, leaving 12 bases unmatched. The CDR3 is 15 amino acids. CDR1 SQVTM and CDR2 ANQGSEA come from the germline V gene. As DNA, the CDR3 is TGCAGCGTTCTGATTCTAGCGGGGGCCTTCGATGAGCAGTTCTTC. Translating it yields CSVLILAGAFDEQFF.

The chain recombines TRBV5-1 with TRBJ2-7; 8 bases match TRBD2. V trimming: 6 bases; J trimming: 2 bases; junction bases outside the gene matches: 10. The CDR3 is 15 amino acids. The germline gives CDR1 SGHRS, CDR2 YFSETQ. The CDR3 region has the DNA TGCGCCAGCATGCCAACTAGCGGCGTAACCTACGAGCAGTACTTC. This gives the protein CASMPTSGVTYEQYF.

V is TRBV7-9 and J is TRBJ1-2, with D perhaps matching TRBD1 (6 bases). Between the trimmed V and J ends, which lost 5 bases and 0 bases, there was a span of 10 bases. The CDR3 covers 14 residues. From germline, CDR1 is SEHNR and CDR2 FQNEAQ (reference sequence). CDR3 residues: CASSRQAANYGYTF. The DNA for the CDR3 is TGTGCCAGCAGCCGACAGGCAGCTAACTATGGCTACACCTTC.

The rearrangement uses TRBV10-3 and TRBJ2-7, with D possibly being TRBD2 (5 bases). This CDR3 has 13 residues. Per the germline V gene, CDR1 is ENHRY and CDR2 is SYGVKD. The V end was cut by 3 bases, the J end by 2 bases, with 8 bases between. The CDR3 reads CAISDERPYEQYF. The DNA for the CDR3 is TGTGCCATCAGTGACGAGCGGCCCTACGAGCAGTACTTC.

The chain is built from TRBV4-3 and TRBJ2-3; weak D call: TRBD2 (6 bases). The CDR3 length is 18 residues. The germline V and J ends were trimmed by 0 bases and 3 bases, with 19 bases remaining between them. Per the germline V gene, CDR1 is LGHNA and CDR2 is YSLEER. In nucleotides, the CDR3 is TGCGCCAGCAGCCAAGATTTGGGCCGGGACTTCGGAACAGATACGCAGTATTTT. Encoded protein: CASSQDLGRDFGTDTQYF.

The rearrangement uses TRBV7-3 and TRBJ2-3, with unresolved D. Looked up from germline, CDR1 is SGHTA and CDR2 is FQGTGA. V shed 5 bases and J shed 1 base, with 7 bases lying between them. The CDR3 is 13 residues long. CDR3 protein: CASSKSRTDTQYF. The CDR3, as DNA: TGTGCCAGCAGCAAGAGTCGCACAGATACGCAGTATTTT.

V gene TRBV5-1 combines with J gene TRBJ1-2, with a tentative D call TRBD1 (6 bases). Trimming removed 0 bases at V and 6 bases at J, with 15 bases between. The CDR3 length is 15 residues. CDR1 SGHRS and CDR2 YFSETQ come from the germline V gene. CDR3 DNA sequence: TGCGCCAGCAGCTTGGAGCTGGGGGCGGCTGATGGCTACACCTTC. Protein product: CASSLELGAADGYTF.

Details on this clone: Germline is not matched at one junction end, which may reflect a read error. V usage is TRBV7-2 and J usage is TRBJ2-7, with a weak D call TRBD2 (6 bases). CDR3 size: 14 residues. The germline V gene has CDR1 SGHTA and CDR2 FQGNSA. The CDR3 reads CASSFYLSGSVTDF. CDR3 bases: TGTGCCAGCAGCTTTTATCTTAGCGGTTCTGTTACGGACTTC.

This chain links TRBV4-3 with TRBJ2-7; 8 bases match TRBD1. CDR1 is LGHNA and CDR2 is YSLEER in the germline V gene. The CDR3 length is 17 residues. The V segment lost 5 bases and the J segment 2 bases; nucleotides outside the gene matches: 14. CDR3 in amino acids: CASSETTGTGLPYEQYF. CDR3 nucleotides: TGCGCCAGCAGCGAGACAACCGGGACAGGACTACCCTACGAGCAGTACTTC.

The chain joins TRBV5-1 to TRBJ1-1; D perhaps matches TRBD1 (5 bases). The V gene's germline CDR1 is SGHRS and CDR2 YFSETQ. Trimming took off 3 bases at V and 4 bases at J, with 13 bases between the two ends. The CDR3 length is 14 residues. The CDR3 DNA sequence: TGCGCCAGCAGCTCCACAGGTGGCGGCACTGAAGCTTTCTTT. Translating gives CASSSTGGGTEAFF.

The V and J genes are TRBV10-3 and TRBJ1-5; D is undetermined. Per the germline V gene, CDR1 is ENHRY and CDR2 is SYGVKD. The V and J ends lost 7 bases and 0 bases respectively, with 7 bases between them. The CDR3 is made up of 13 amino acids. Written as DNA, the CDR3 is TGTGCCATCAATCAGAATAGCAATCAGCCCCAGCATTTT. It translates to CAINQNSNQPQHF.

The V gene is TRBV28, the J gene TRBJ1-1; a possible D gene is TRBD1 (5 bases). V was trimmed by 4 bases and J by 0 bases, leaving 12 bases between them. The CDR3 totals 15 residues. CDR1 is MDHEN and CDR2 is SYDVKM in the germline V gene. The CDR3 protein is CASSSGGAMNTEAFF. The CDR3 coding sequence is TGTGCCAGCAGTTCTGGAGGGGCAATGAACACTGAAGCTTTCTTT.

The chain carries TRBV11-2 and TRBJ2-3; no clear D gene. The CDR3 extends over 15 amino acids. Deletions cut 5 bases from V and 4 bases from J, with 16 bases between. CDR1 is SGHAT, CDR2 FQNNGV, per germline. The CDR3 is CASSPRLLVPDTQYF. CDR3 bases: TGTGCCAGCAGCCCCCGTTTACTCGTCCCAGATACGCAGTATTTT.

The chain has TRBV7-2 and TRBJ2-2; TRBD2 aligns across 8 bases. Trimming at V came to 2 bases and at J to 7 bases, leaving 3 bases not matched to a gene. The CDR3 contains 14 residues. Germline values: CDR1 SGHTA, CDR2 FQGNSA. The CDR3 DNA sequence: TGTGCCAGCAGCTTAACACTAGCGGACGGGGAGCTGTTTTTT. Its protein is CASSLTLADGELFF.

Written as DNA, the CDR3 is TGTGCCAGCAGCCCGAATGGCTGGGCAGAGACCCAGTACTTC. It translates to CASSPNGWAETQYF. This chain connects TRBV7-2 to TRBJ2-5; D is undetermined. Germline V lookup: CDR1 SGHTA, CDR2 FQGNSA. V lost 5 bases, J lost 4 bases, and 14 bases lay in between. The CDR3 runs 14 residues.

The genes are TRBV7-9 and TRBJ2-2; D may be TRBD1 (6 bases). The CDR3 loop spans 15 amino acids. The germline V and J ends were trimmed by 2 bases and 0 bases, with 7 bases remaining between them. Germline loops: CDR1 SEHNR, CDR2 FQNEAQ (reference sequence). The CDR3 sequence: CASSLRQANTGELFF. Here the CDR3 DNA reads TGTGCCAGCAGCTTACGACAGGCGAACACCGGGGAGCTGTTTTTT.

The genes are TRBV7-9 and TRBJ2-1; D is unclear. Looked up from germline, CDR1 is SEHNR and CDR2 is FQNEAQ (reference sequence). This CDR3 region has 14 residues. Trimming cost V 0 bases and J 10 bases, with 13 bases left between them. CDR3 residues: CASSLAREPREQFF. The DNA of the CDR3 is TGTGCCAGCAGCTTAGCGCGAGAGCCACGGGAGCAGTTCTTC.

The chain links TRBV5-6 to TRBJ1-2, with D maybe TRBD1 (6 bases). Between the trimmed V and J ends, which lost 0 bases and 4 bases, there was a span of 13 bases. Germline-derived CDR1 and CDR2 are SGHDT and YYEEEE. The CDR3 is 15 residues long. CDR3 sequence: CASSLGGSGAYGYTF. The CDR3 nucleotides are TGTGCCAGCAGCTTGGGAGGGTCAGGGGCCTATGGCTACACCTTC.